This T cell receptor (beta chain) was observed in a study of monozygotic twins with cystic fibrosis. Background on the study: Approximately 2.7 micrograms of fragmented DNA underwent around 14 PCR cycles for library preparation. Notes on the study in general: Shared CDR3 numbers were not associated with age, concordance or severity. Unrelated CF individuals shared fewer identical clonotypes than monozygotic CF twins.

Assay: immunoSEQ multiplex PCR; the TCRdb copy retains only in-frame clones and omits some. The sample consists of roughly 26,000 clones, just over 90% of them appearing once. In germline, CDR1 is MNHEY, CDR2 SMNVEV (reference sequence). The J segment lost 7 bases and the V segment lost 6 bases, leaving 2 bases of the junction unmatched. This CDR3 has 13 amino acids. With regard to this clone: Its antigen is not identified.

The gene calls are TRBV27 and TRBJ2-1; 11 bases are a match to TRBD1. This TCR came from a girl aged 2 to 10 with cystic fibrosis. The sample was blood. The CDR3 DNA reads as TGTGCCAGCAGCCGGGACAGGGGGAATGAGCAGTTCTTC. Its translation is CASSRDRGNEQFF.